Detailed here is one TCR beta chain. Its antigen is undetermined. Measured with immunoSEQ multiplex PCR; TCRdb has only the in-frame clones, and not every one. Of fewer than 130,000 clones detected, 85% to 95% appear once; the ten largest clones hold 0.5% to 0.6%. This record belongs to a study of graft-versus-host responses after intestinal transplantation. Study background: Recipients received multivisceral, liver-intestinal, or isolated intestinal transplants.

The CDR3 consists of 14 residues. Germline CDR1 MNHEY, CDR2 SMNVEV (reference sequence). The V and J ends lost 4 bases and 4 bases respectively, with 11 bases between them. Study results and limitations: GvH clone levels peaked in circulation, and this peak was associated with early post-transplant HvG declines.

Source: unstimulated CD8+ T cells sorted from spleen or lymph node cells, taken before intestinal transplant. The sequence derives from a human donor who received an intestinal transplant. The genes are TRBV27 and TRBJ1-3; D might be TRBD1 (5 bases). The CDR3, as DNA: TGTGCCAGCAGTTCTATCGGGGGGGGAAACACCATATATTTT. This gives the protein CASSSIGGGNTIYF.